A single sample is the source of the 26 T cell receptor beta chains below, sequenced in a study of T cell responses to AZD1222 COVID-19 vaccine. The method was immunoSEQ multiplex PCR; TCRdb's version includes in-frame clones alone and lacks a portion of them. The sample contains 200,000 or so clones, just over 90% of which appear only once. The sequenced sample was peripheral blood, obtained on day 0 of AZD1222 vaccination. Receptors were obtained from an adult in good health.

This chain joins TRBV15 and TRBJ1-6; 8 bases map to TRBD1. With 3 bases clipped from V and 7 bases from J, the junction kept 5 bases outside the gene matches. In germline, CDR1 is LNHNV, CDR2 YYDKDF (reference sequence). The CDR3 is made up of 15 amino acids. CDR3 sequence reads: CATSRPGQANSPLHF. The CDR3, as DNA: TGTGCCACCAGCAGGCCGGGACAGGCGAATTCACCCCTCCACTTT.

The chain employs TRBV29-1 and TRBJ2-7, with 10 bases aligning to TRBD1. CDR1 is SQVTM, CDR2 ANQGSEA, per germline. V gave up 4 bases and J gave up 2 bases; unmatched junction bases: 5. The CDR3 covers 14 residues. CDR3 residues: CSVAWDRGPYEQYF. The CDR3 nucleotides read TGCAGCGTTGCATGGGACAGGGGCCCCTACGAGCAGTACTTC.

Concerning this clone itself: A read error may account for a junction end that differs from germline. The chain joins TRBV15 to TRBJ2-7, with D perhaps matching TRBD1 or TRBD2 (5 bases each). This CDR3 region has 12 residues. The germline CDR1 and CDR2 sequences are LNHNV and YYDKDF (reference sequence). The CDR3 sequence: CATSRDRDRPSF. In DNA form, the CDR3 reads TGTGCCACCAGCAGAGATAGGGACCGGCCCTCCTTC.

This chain joins TRBV19 and TRBJ1-6; possible D gene TRBD1, 6 bases. CDR1 and CDR2 from the germline V gene are LNHDA and SQIVND (reference sequence). Trimming took 3 bases from V and 10 from J, leaving 13 bases between them. The CDR3 is 14 amino acids. The DNA of the CDR3 is TGTGCCAGTAGTATTAGGACAGTAGAGTCACCCCTCCACTTT. The encoded protein is CASSIRTVESPLHF.

The chain has TRBV27 and TRBJ2-1, with TRBD1 as a possible D gene (5 bases). The V gene's germline CDR1 is MNHEY and CDR2 SMNVEV (reference sequence). V lost 3 bases to trimming and J lost 12 bases, with 21 bases between them. The CDR3 length is 15 residues. CDR3 sequence: CASSFSRLGHQGQFF. CDR3 bases: TGTGCCAGCAGTTTCTCTAGATTGGGCCACCAGGGGCAGTTCTTC.

Remarks on this clone: The sample carries other DNA sequences with the same CDR3. This chain's CDR3 is CASSLGGSNQPQHF. CDR3 DNA: TGTGCCAGCAGCTTAGGAGGGAGCAATCAGCCCCAGCATTTT. The rearrangement joins TRBV11-2 to TRBJ1-5; D ambiguous. Germline V lookup: CDR1 SGHAT, CDR2 FQNNGV. V gave up 1 base and J gave up 1 base, with 5 bases separating them. This CDR3 contains 14 residues.

The chain combines TRBV28 with TRBJ1-5, with TRBD1 matching over 9 bases. After removal of 3 bases from V and 6 bases from J, the junction contained 3 bases not matched to a gene. The CDR3 covers 14 residues. The germline CDR1 and CDR2 sequences are MDHEN and SYDVKM. CDR3 DNA: TGTGCCAGCAGTTTTGGACAGGGGCCTCAGCCCCAGCATTTT. Its translation: CASSFGQGPQPQHF.

The chain uses TRBV5-1 and TRBJ2-2; TRBD1 or TRBD2 may be the D gene (5 bases each). The CDR3 covers 14 residues. Trimming took 4 bases from V and 6 from J, leaving 13 bases between them. CDR1 SGHRS and CDR2 YFSETQ come from the germline V gene. The CDR3 DNA reads as TGCGCCAGCAGCCACGGTGGGGGAGCCGGGGAGCTGTTTTTT. Translation gives CASSHGGGAGELFF. Complete variable domain (other parts from reference TRBV5-1 and TRBJ2-2): KAGVTQTPRYLIKTRGQQVTLSCSPISGHRSVSWYQQTPGQGLQFLFEYFSETQRNKGNFPGRFSGRQFSNSRSEMNVSTLELGDSALYLCASSHGGGAGELFFGEGSRLTVL.

Of note for this clone: The sample holds other DNA sequences that translate to the same CDR3. This rearrangement joins TRBV5-4 to TRBJ2-7, with D possibly matching TRBD2 (5 bases). V was shortened by 5 bases and J by 4 bases, with 10 bases between the two germline ends. The CDR3 has 12 amino acids. Germline CDR1 SGHNT, CDR2 YYREEE (reference sequence). The CDR3 loop is CASRGRGYEQYF. CDR3 coding DNA: TGTGCCAGCAGAGGTCGGGGATACGAGCAGTACTTC. The whole variable domain, filled in from reference TRBV5-4 and TRBJ2-7, reads ETGVTQSPTHLIKTRGQQVTLRCSSQSGHNTVSWYQQALGQGPQFIFQYYREEENGRGNFPPRFSGLQFPNYSSELNVNALELDDSALYLCASRGRGYEQYFGPGTRLTVT.

V and J are TRBV5-1 and TRBJ2-7; D gene ambiguous. Between the trimmed V and J ends, which lost 1 base and 4 bases, there was a span of 12 bases. This CDR3 spans 14 amino acids. CDR1 is SGHRS and CDR2 is YFSETQ in the germline V gene. The CDR3 DNA reads as TGCGCCAGCAGCTTGTCTGGGGAAAGGTACGAGCAGTACTTC. This gives the protein CASSLSGERYEQYF.

This clone was picked up a small number of times. J is TRBJ2-1 and V is TRBV24-1; 7 nucleotides match TRBD1. This CDR3 contains 13 residues. The V and J ends lost 9 bases and 6 bases, in that order; junction bases with no gene match: 7. Germline V gene lookup returns CDR1 KGHDR and CDR2 SFDVKD. The CDR3 protein is CATEGARGNEQFF. CDR3 nucleotides: TGTGCCACCGAGGGGGCCAGGGGCAATGAGCAGTTCTTC.

This clone has a single count. The rearrangement uses TRBV19 and TRBJ2-7; 7 bases align to TRBD1. CDR3 size: 14 residues. Germline V gene data show CDR1 as LNHDA and CDR2 as SQIVND (reference sequence). Trimming removed 2 bases from V and 10 bases from J; junction bases left unmatched: 11. CDR3 in DNA: TGTGCCAGTAGTATATTGAGGGGGCGCTCAGGTCAGTACTTC. It translates to CASSILRGRSGQYF.

This clone was seen once. The chain has TRBV24-1 and TRBJ2-5; 9 nucleotides line up with TRBD2. Germline V gene sequence: CDR1 KGHDR, CDR2 SFDVKD. J lost 3 bases, V lost 0 bases, and 4 bases had no gene match. The CDR3 is made up of 16 amino acids. This CDR3 is CATSDLGGRAEETQYF. DNA for the CDR3: TGTGCCACCAGTGATTTGGGCGGGAGGGCCGAAGAGACCCAGTACTTC.

The chain employs TRBV5-1 and TRBJ1-2, with 7 bases identical to TRBD1. CDR3 length equals 13 residues. From germline, CDR1 is SGHRS and CDR2 YFSETQ. V was pared by 4 bases and J by 6 bases, with 6 bases of the junction left unmatched. The CDR3, as DNA: TGCGCCAGCAGCCGCGGGACAGAGGATGGCTACACCTTC. It encodes CASSRGTEDGYTF. Complete variable domain (other parts from reference TRBV5-1 and TRBJ1-2): KAGVTQTPRYLIKTRGQQVTLSCSPISGHRSVSWYQQTPGQGLQFLFEYFSETQRNKGNFPGRFSGRQFSNSRSEMNVSTLELGDSALYLCASSRGTEDGYTFGSGTRLTVV.

The chain links TRBV19 to TRBJ1-6; 7 bases are a match to TRBD1. V lost 4 bases, J lost 7 bases, and 7 bases stayed unmatched. Germline CDR1 reads LNHDA; CDR2 reads SQIVND (reference sequence). The CDR3 totals 15 residues. The DNA for the CDR3 is TGTGCCAGTAGTACGTACAGGGGCGGGAATTCACCCCTCCACTTT. Amino acids: CASSTYRGGNSPLHF.

The rearrangement uses TRBV19 and TRBJ1-5, with 8 bases identical to TRBD1. Trimming cost V 10 bases and J 0 bases; bases outside gene matches: 8. The germline V gene has CDR1 LNHDA and CDR2 SQIVND (reference sequence). The CDR3 covers 15 residues. Here the CDR3 DNA reads TGTGCCACTAAGGACAGGGCTTATAGCAATCAGCCCCAGCATTTT. Translation: CATKDRAYSNQPQHF.

This clone was found once. The chain links TRBV6-6 to TRBJ2-7, with 8 bases lining up with TRBD1. The V gene end was trimmed by 11 bases and the J gene end by 6 bases; junction bases not matched to a gene: 12. Germline-derived CDR1 and CDR2 are MNHNY and SVGAGI (reference sequence). The CDR3 spans 13 residues. The CDR3 bases are TGTGCCGCCGAGGGACAGGTGACCGGCGAGCAGTACTTC. Translation gives CAAEGQVTGEQYF.

This rearrangement joins TRBV12-3 or TRBV12-4 to TRBJ1-2; D might be TRBD1 (5 bases). V dropped 2 bases and J dropped 10 bases, with 11 bases sitting between them. The CDR3 covers 12 residues. CDR3 sequence: CASSLIQGVYTF. CDR3 bases: TGTGCCAGCAGTTTAATCCAGGGAGTCTACACCTTC.

This chain connects TRBV6-2 or TRBV6-3 to TRBJ1-2, with a weak D call TRBD1 (6 bases). V lost 0 bases to trimming and J lost 1 base, with 12 bases between them. The CDR3 extends over 16 amino acids. Germline V lookup: CDR1 MNHEY, CDR2 SVGEGT. The CDR3 loop is CASSYSTRGNNYGYTF. CDR3 in DNA: TGTGCCAGCAGTTACTCAACGAGGGGGAATAACTATGGCTACACCTTC.

CDR3 sequence (DNA): TGTGCCATCAGTGGGCGCGGGACTAGCGGGAGTGAGCAGTTCTTC. Amino acids: CAISGRGTSGSEQFF. The genes are TRBV10-3 and TRBJ2-1; 14 bases match TRBD2. Unmatched junction bases numbered 5, after V lost 4 bases and J lost 9 bases. Germline assignment: CDR1 ENHRY and CDR2 SYGVKD. The CDR3 extends over 15 amino acids.

The chain has TRBV19 and TRBJ1-5; tentatively, D is TRBD1 (6 bases). The germline V and J ends were trimmed by 5 bases and 6 bases, with 11 bases remaining between them. CDR1 and CDR2 (germline): LNHDA, SQIVND (reference sequence). The CDR3 has 13 amino acids. CDR3 bases: TGTGCCAGTAGTGAGGGCAGGGGTCAGCCCCAGCATTTT. Its protein product is CASSEGRGQPQHF.

The V gene is TRBV5-1, the J gene TRBJ2-7; the D gene is possibly TRBD1 (6 bases). This CDR3 has 13 residues. Germline values: CDR1 SGHRS, CDR2 YFSETQ. Trimming took 4 bases from V and 2 from J, leaving 10 bases between them. CDR3 protein: CASSQGQTYEQYF. In DNA, the CDR3 is TGCGCCAGCAGCCAAGGACAGACCTACGAGCAGTACTTC.

The chain employs TRBV7-9 and TRBJ2-1; a possible D gene is TRBD2 (6 bases). The germline gives CDR1 SEHNR, CDR2 FQNEAQ (reference sequence). CDR3 size: 12 residues. Trimming took 4 bases from V and 6 from J, leaving 7 bases between them. The CDR3 DNA is TGTGCCAGCAGCTCGGGACTCAATGAGCAGTTCTTC. It yields the protein CASSSGLNEQFF.

The chain combines TRBV7-2 with TRBJ2-7, with D possibly being TRBD2 (5 bases). This CDR3 is 13 amino acids long. V lost 1 base to trimming and J lost 3 bases, with 7 bases between them. CDR1 and CDR2 (germline): SGHTA, FQGNSA. CDR3 coding DNA: TGTGCCAGCAGCTTAGGGACTCACTACGAGCAGTACTTC. Protein: CASSLGTHYEQYF.

The chain carries TRBV4-3 and TRBJ1-5; D is unclear. The CDR3 totals 14 residues. Germline loops: CDR1 LGHNA, CDR2 YSLEER. With 3 bases removed from V and 6 bases from J, the gap between germline ends came to 12 bases. CDR3 amino acids: CASSQGPRTQPQHF. DNA of the CDR3: TGCGCCAGCAGCCAGGGTCCTAGGACTCAGCCCCAGCATTTT.

V gene TRBV10-3 combines with J gene TRBJ2-7; 9 nucleotides align to TRBD2. CDR1 and CDR2 (germline): ENHRY, SYGVKD. The CDR3 covers 15 residues. V gave up 6 bases and J gave up 1 base; unmatched junction bases: 7. The CDR3 region is CAIRKTSGLSYEQYF. The CDR3 DNA is TGTGCCATCAGAAAGACTAGCGGCCTTTCCTACGAGCAGTACTTC.